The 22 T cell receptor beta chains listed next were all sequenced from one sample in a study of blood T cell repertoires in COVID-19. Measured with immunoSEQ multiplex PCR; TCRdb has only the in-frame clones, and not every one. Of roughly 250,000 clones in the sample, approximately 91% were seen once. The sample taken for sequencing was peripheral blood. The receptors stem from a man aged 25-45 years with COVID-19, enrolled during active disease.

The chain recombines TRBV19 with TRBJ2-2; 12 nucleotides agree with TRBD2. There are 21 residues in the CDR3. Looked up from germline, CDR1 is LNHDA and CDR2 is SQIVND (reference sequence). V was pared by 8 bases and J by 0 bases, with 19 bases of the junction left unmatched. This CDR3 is CASFPRTSGDRTTANTGELFF. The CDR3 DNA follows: TGTGCCAGTTTCCCCCGGACTAGCGGGGACCGAACCACCGCGAACACCGGGGAGCTGTTTTTT.

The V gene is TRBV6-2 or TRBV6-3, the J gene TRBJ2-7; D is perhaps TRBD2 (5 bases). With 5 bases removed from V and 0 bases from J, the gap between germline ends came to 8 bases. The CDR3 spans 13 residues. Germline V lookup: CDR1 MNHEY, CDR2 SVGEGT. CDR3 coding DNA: TGTGCCAGCAGTCGGGGTCCCTCCTACGAGCAGTACTTC. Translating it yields CASSRGPSYEQYF.

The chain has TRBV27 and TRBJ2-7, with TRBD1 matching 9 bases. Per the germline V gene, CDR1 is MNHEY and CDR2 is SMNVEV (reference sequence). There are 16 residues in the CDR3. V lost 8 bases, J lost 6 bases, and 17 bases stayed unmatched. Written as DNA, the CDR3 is TGTGCCAGCGCAACGAGCCGGGACAGGGACTTATTCGAGCAGTACTTC. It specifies CASATSRDRDLFEQYF.

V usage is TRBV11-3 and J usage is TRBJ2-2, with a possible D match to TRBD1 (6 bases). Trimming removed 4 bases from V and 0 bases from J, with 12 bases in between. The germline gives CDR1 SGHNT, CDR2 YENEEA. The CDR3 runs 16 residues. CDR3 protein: CASSSRAGANTGELFF. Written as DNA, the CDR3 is TGTGCCAGCAGCTCCCGCGCAGGGGCGAACACCGGGGAGCTGTTTTTT. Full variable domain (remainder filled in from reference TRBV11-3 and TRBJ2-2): EAGVVQSPRYKIIEKKQPVAFWCNPISGHNTLYWYLQNLGQGPELLIRYENEEAVDDSQLPKDRFSAERLKGVDSTLKIQPAELGDSAVYLCASSSRAGANTGELFFGEGSRLTVL.

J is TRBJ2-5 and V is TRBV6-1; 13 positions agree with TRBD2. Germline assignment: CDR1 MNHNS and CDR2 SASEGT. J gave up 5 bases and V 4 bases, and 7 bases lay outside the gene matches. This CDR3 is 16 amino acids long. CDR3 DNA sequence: TGTGCCAGCAGTGTACTAGCGGGGGGGCCGGTGGAGACCCAGTACTTC. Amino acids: CASSVLAGGPVETQYF.

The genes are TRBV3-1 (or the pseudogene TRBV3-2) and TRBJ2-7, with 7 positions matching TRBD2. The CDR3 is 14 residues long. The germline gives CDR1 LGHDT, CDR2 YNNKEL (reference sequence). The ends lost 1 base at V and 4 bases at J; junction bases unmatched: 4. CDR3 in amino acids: CASSQGLGGYEQYF. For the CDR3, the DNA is TGTGCCAGCAGCCAAGGATTGGGGGGGTACGAGCAGTACTTC.

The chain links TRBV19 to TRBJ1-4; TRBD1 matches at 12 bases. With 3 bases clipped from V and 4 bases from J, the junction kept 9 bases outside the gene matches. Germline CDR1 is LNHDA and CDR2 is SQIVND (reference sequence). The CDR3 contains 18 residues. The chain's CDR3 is CASSMGQGAPNGNEKLFF. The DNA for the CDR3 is TGTGCCAGTAGTATGGGACAGGGGGCGCCCAATGGTAATGAAAAACTGTTTTTT.

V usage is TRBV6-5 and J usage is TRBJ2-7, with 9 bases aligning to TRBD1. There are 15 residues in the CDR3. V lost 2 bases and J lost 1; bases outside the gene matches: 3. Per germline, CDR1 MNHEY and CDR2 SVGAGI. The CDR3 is CASSYGTGKSYEQYF. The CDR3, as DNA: TGTGCCAGCAGTTACGGGACAGGGAAATCCTACGAGCAGTACTTC.

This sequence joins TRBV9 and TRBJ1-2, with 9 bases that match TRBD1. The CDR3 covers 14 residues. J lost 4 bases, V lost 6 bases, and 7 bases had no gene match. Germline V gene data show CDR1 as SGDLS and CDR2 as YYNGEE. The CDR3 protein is CASTGGQGRYGYTF. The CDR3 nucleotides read TGTGCCAGCACGGGGGGACAGGGACGCTATGGCTACACCTTC.

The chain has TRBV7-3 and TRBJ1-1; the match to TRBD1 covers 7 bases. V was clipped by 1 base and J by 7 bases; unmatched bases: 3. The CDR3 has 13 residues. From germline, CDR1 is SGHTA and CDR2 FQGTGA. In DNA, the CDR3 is TGTGCCAGCAGCTTAAACAGGGGAGATGAAGCTTTCTTT. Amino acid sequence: CASSLNRGDEAFF.

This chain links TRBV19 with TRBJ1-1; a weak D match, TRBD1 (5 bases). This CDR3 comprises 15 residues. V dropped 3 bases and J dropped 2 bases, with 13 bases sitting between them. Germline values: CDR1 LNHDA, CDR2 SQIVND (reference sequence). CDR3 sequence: CASSIQGIGNTEAFF. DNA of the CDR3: TGTGCCAGTAGTATTCAGGGAATTGGAAACACTGAAGCTTTCTTT.

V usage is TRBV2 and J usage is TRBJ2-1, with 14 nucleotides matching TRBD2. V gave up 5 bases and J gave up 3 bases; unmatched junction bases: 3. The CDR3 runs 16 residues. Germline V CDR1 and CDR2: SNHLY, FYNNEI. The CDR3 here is CASSSTSGGVYNEQFF. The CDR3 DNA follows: TGTGCCAGCAGTTCGACTAGCGGGGGGGTCTACAATGAGCAGTTCTTC. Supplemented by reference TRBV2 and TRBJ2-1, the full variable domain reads EPEVTQTPSHQVTQMGQEVILRCVPISNHLYFYWYRQILGQKVEFLVSFYNNEISEKSEIFDDQFSVERPDGSNFTLKIRSTKLEDSAMYFCASSSTSGGVYNEQFFGPGTRLTVL.

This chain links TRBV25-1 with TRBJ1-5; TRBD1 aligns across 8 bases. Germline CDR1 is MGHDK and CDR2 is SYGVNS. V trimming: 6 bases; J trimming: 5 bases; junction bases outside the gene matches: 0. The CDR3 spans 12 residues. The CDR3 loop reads CASSRGHQPQHF. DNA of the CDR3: TGTGCCAGCAGCAGGGGGCATCAGCCCCAGCATTTT. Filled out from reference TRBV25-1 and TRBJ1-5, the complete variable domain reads EADIYQTPRYLVIGTGKKITLECSQTMGHDKMYWYQQDPGMELHLIHYSYGVNSTEKGDLSSESTVSRIRTEHFPLTLESARPSHTSQYLCASSRGHQPQHFGDGTRLSIL.

The CDR3 sequence: CTSSQDRQGRMTQYSNQPQHF. In DNA form, the CDR3 reads TGCACCAGCAGCCAAGATCGACAGGGGAGGATGACCCAATATAGCAATCAGCCCCAGCATTTT. The rearrangement links TRBV1 to TRBJ1-5; whether TRBD1, the table's D call, matches the DNA was not checked. TRBV1 is flagged as a pseudogene. The CDR3 has 21 residues.

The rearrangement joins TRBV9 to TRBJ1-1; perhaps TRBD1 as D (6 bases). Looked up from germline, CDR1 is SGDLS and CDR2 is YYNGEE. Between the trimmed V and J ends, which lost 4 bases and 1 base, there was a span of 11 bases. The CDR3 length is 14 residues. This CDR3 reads CASSSRQENTEAFF. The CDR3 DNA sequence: TGTGCCAGCAGCTCTAGACAGGAGAACACTGAAGCTTTCTTT. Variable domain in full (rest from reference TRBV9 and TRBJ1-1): DSGVTQTPKHLITATGQRVTLRCSPRSGDLSVYWYQQSLDQGLQFLIQYYNGEERAKGNILERFSAQQFPDLHSELNLSSLELGDSALYFCASSSRQENTEAFFGQGTRLTVV.

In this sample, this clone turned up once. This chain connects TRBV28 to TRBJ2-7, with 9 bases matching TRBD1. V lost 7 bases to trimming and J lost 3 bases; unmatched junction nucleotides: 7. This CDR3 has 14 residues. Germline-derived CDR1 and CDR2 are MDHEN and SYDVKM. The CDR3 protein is CASTLTGQGYEQYF. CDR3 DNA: TGTGCCAGCACCCTAACGGGACAGGGCTACGAGCAGTACTTC.

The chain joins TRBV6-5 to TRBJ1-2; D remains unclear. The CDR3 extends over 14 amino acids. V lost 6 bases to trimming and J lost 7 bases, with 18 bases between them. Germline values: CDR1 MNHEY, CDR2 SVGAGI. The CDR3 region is CASRSHGSGSGYTF. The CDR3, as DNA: TGTGCCAGCAGGTCACACGGGTCGGGATCTGGCTACACCTTC.

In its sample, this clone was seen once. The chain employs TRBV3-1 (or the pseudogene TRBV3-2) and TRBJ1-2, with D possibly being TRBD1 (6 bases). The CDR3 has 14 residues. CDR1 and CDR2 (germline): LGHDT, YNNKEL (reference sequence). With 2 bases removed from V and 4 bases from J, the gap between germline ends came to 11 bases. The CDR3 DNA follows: TGTGCCAGCAGCCAACGGGGAGGGGGCTATGGCTACACCTTC. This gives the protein CASSQRGGGYGYTF.

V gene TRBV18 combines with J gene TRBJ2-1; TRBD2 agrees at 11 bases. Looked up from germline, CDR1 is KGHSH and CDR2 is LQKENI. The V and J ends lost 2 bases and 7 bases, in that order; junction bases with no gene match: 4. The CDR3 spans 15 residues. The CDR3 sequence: CASSPTLAGGNEQFF. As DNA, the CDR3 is TGTGCCAGCTCACCAACCCTAGCGGGGGGAAATGAGCAGTTCTTC. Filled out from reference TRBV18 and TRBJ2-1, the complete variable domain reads NAGVMQNPRHLVRRRGQEARLRCSPMKGHSHVYWYRQLPEEGLKFMVYLQKENIIDESGMPKERFSAEFPKEGPSILRIQQVVRGDSAAYFCASSPTLAGGNEQFFGPGTRLTVL.

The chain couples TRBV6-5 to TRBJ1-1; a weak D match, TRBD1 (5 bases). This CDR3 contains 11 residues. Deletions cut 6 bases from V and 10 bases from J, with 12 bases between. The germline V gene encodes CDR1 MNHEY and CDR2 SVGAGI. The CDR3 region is CASRDNFGAFF. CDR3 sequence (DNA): TGTGCCAGCAGGGACAATTTCGGAGCTTTCTTT.

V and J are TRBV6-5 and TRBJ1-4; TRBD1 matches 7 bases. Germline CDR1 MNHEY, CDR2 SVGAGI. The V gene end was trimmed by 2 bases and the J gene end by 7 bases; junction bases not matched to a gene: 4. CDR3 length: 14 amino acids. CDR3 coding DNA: TGTGCCAGCAGTTACGGGGCAGGGGGTGAAAAACTGTTTTTT. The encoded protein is CASSYGAGGEKLFF.

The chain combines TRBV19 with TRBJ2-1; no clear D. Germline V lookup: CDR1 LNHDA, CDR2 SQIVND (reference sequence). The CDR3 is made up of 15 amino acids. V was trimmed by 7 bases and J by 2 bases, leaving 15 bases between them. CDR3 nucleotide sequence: TGTGCCAGTAACCCCGCCAGGTCTGCCTACAATGAGCAGTTCTTC. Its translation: CASNPARSAYNEQFF.